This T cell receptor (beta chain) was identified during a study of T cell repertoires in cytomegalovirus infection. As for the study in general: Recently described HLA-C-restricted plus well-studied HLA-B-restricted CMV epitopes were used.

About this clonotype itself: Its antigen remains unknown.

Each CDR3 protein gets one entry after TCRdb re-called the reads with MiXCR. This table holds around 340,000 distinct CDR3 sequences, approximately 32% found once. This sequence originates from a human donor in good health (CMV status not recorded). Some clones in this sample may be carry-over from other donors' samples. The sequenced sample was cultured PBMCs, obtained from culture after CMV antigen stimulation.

The CDR3 DNA reads as TGCAGTGCTAGAGTATTTCAGGGAGAAAAACTGTTTTTT. The encoded protein is CSARVFQGEKLFF. The rearrangement joins TRBV20-1 to TRBJ1-4; a possible D gene is TRBD1 (5 bases). There are 13 residues in the CDR3. Germline CDR1 DFQATT, CDR2 SNEGSKA (reference sequence). V was trimmed by 1 base and J by 8 bases, leaving 11 bases between them.